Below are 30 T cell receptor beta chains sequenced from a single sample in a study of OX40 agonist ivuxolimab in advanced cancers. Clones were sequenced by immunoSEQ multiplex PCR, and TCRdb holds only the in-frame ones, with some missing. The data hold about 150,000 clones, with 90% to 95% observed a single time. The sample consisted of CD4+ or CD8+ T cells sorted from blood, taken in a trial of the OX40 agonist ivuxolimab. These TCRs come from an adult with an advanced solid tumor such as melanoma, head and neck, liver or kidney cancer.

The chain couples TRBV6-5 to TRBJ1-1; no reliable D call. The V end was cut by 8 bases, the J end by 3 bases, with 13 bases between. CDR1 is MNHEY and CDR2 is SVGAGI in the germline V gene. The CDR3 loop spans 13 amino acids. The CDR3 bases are TGTGCCAGCTACTCTCTGCCCCACACTGAAGCTTTCTTT. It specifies CASYSLPHTEAFF.

The CDR3 DNA reads TGTGCCAGCAGCTTGGCCAAAGCAGATACGCAGTATTTT. Amino acids: CASSLAKADTQYF. The chain couples TRBV5-6 to TRBJ2-3; D gene uncertain. Germline V lookup: CDR1 SGHDT, CDR2 YYEEEE. V was pared by 0 bases and J by 4 bases, with 6 bases between. This CDR3 comprises 13 residues.

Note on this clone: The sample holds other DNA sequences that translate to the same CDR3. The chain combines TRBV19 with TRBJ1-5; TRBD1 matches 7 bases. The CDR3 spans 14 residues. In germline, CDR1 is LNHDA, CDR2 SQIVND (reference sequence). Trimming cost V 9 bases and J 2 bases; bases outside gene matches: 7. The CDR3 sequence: CASQKGARNQPQHF. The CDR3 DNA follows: TGTGCCAGCCAGAAGGGGGCGCGCAATCAGCCCCAGCATTTT.

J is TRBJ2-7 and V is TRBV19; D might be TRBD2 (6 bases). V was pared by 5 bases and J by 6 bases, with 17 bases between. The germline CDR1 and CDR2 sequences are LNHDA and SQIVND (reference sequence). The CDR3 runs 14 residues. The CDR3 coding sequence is TGTGCCAGTAGTTGGCTGACTAGTTCCCGCGAGCAGTACTTC. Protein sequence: CASSWLTSSREQYF.

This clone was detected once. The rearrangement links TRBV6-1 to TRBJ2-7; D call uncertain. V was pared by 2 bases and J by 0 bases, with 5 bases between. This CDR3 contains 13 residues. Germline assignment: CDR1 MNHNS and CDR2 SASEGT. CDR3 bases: TGTGCCAGCAGTGAAAGAGGCTCCTACGAGCAGTACTTC. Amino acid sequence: CASSERGSYEQYF.

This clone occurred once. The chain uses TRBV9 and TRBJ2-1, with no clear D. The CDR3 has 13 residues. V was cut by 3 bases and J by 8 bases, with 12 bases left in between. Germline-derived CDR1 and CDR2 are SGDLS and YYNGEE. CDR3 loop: CASSDGPTHEQFF. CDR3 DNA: TGTGCCAGCAGCGACGGACCCACGCATGAGCAGTTCTTC.

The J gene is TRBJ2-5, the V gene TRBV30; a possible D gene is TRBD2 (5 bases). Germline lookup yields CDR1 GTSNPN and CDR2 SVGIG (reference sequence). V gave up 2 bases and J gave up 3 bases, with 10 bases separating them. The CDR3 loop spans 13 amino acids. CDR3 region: CAWSLGVEETQYF. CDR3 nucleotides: TGTGCCTGGAGTCTCGGGGTAGAAGAGACCCAGTACTTC.

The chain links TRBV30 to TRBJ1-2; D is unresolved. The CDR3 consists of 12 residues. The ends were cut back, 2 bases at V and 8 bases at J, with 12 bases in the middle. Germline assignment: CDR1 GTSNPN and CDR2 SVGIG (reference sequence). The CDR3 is CAWSSRVFGYTF. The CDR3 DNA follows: TGTGCCTGGAGTAGTCGAGTCTTCGGCTACACCTTC.

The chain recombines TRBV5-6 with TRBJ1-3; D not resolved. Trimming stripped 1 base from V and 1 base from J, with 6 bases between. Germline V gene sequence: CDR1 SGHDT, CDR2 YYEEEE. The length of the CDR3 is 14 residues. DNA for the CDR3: TGTGCCAGCAGCTTGTGGTTATCTGGAAACACCATATATTTT. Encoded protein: CASSLWLSGNTIYF.

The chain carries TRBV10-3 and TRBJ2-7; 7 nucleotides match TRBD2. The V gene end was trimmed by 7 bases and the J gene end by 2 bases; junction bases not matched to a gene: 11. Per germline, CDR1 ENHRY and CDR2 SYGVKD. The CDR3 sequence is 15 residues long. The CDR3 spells CAITSGLADAYEQYF. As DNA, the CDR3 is TGTGCCATCACCTCCGGGCTAGCGGACGCCTACGAGCAGTACTTC.

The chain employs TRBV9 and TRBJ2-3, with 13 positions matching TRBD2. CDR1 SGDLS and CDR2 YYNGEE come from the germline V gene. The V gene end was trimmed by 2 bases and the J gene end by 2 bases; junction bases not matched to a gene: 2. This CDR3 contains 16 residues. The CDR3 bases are TGTGCCAGCAGCGTGGGGACTAGCGGGACCACAGATACGCAGTATTTT. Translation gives CASSVGTSGTTDTQYF.

The chain's CDR3 is CASSPGTGGDEQFF. The CDR3 DNA reads TGCGCCAGCAGCCCCGGGACAGGGGGCGATGAGCAGTTCTTC. This chain joins TRBV5-1 and TRBJ2-1; 12 nucleotides agree with TRBD1. CDR1 is SGHRS and CDR2 is YFSETQ in the germline V gene. Germline trimming cut 4 bases from V and 8 bases from J; bases unmatched to any gene: 4. This CDR3 is built from 14 residues.

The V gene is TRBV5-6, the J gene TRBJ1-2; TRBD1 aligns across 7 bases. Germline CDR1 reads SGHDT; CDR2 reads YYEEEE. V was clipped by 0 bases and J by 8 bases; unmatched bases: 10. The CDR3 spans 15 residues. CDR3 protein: CASSLGPGQANGYTF. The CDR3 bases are TGTGCCAGCAGCTTGGGCCCCGGACAGGCGAACGGCTACACCTTC.

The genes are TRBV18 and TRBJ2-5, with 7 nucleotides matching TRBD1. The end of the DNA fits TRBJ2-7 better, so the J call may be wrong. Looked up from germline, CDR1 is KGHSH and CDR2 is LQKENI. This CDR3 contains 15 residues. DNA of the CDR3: TGTGCCAGCTCCCAGGGGGACAGATTATCCTACGAGCAGTACTTC. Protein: CASSQGDRLSYEQYF.

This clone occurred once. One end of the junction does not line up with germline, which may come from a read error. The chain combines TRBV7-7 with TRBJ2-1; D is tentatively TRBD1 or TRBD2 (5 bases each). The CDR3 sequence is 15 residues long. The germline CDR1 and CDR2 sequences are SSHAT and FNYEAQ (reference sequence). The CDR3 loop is CASSWGTLRGNEQFF. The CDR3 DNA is TGTGCTAGCAGCTGGGGGACCCTTCGAGGCAATGAGCAGTTCTTC. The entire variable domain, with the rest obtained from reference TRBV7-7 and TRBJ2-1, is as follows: GAGVSQSPRYKVTKRGQDVTLRCDPISSHATLYWYQQALGQGPEFLTYFNYEAQPDKSGLPSDRFSAERPEGSISTLTIQRTEQRDSAMYRCASSWGTLRGNEQFFGPGTRLTVL.

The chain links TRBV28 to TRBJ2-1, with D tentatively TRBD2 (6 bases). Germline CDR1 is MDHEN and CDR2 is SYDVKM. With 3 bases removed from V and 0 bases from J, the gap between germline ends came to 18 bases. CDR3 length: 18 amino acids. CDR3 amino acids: CASSFLALDYSSYNEQFF. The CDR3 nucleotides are TGTGCCAGCAGTTTTCTCGCTCTGGACTACAGCTCCTACAATGAGCAGTTCTTC.

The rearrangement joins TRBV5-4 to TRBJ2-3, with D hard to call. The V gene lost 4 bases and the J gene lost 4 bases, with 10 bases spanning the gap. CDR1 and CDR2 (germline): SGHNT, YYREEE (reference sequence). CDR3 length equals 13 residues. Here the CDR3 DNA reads TGTGCCAGCAGCAATAGGTCGTCAGATACGCAGTATTTT. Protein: CASSNRSSDTQYF.

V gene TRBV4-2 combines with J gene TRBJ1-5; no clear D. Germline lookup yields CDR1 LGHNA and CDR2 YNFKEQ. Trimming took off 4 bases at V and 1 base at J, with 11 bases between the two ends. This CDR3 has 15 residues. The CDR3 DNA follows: TGTGCCAGCAGCCCCTCCGATTGGAGCAATCAGCCCCAGCATTTT. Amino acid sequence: CASSPSDWSNQPQHF.

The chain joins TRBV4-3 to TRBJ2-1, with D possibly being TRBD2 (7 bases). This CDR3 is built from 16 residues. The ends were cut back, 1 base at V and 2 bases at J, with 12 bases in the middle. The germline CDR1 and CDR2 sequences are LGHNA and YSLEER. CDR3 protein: CASSQATGGAYNEQFF. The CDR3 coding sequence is TGCGCCAGCAGCCAAGCTACGGGGGGCGCCTACAATGAGCAGTTCTTC.

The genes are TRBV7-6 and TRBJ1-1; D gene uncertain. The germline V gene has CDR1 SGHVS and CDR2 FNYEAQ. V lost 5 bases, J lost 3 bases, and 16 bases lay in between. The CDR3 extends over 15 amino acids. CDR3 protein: CASSPSLSADTEAFF. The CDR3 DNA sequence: TGTGCCAGCAGCCCCTCGTTGTCGGCGGACACTGAAGCTTTCTTT.

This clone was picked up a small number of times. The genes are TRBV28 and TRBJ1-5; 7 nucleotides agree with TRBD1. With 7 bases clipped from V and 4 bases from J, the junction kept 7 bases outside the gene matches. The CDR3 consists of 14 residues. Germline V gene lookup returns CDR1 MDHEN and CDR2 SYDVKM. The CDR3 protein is CASTWGDRNQPQHF. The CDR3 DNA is TGTGCCAGCACGTGGGGGGACAGAAATCAGCCCCAGCATTTT.

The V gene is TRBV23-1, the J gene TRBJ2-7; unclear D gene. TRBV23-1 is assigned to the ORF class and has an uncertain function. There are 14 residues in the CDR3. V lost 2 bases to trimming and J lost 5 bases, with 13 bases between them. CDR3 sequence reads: CASSQGQEPHEQYF. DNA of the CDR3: TGCGCCAGCAGTCAAGGGCAGGAACCCCACGAGCAGTACTTC.

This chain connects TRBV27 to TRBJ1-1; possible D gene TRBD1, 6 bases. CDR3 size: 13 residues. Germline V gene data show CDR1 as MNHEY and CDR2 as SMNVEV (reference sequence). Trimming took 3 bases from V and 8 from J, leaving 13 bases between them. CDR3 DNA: TGTGCCAGCAGTTTCACAGGGTTCCGAGAAGCTTTCTTT. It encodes CASSFTGFREAFF.

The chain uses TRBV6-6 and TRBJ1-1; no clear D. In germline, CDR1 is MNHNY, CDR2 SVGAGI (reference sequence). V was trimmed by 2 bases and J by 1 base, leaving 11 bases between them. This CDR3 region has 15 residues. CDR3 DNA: TGTGCCAGCAGTTACATGAGTTCTGGGAACACTGAAGCTTTCTTT. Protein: CASSYMSSGNTEAFF.

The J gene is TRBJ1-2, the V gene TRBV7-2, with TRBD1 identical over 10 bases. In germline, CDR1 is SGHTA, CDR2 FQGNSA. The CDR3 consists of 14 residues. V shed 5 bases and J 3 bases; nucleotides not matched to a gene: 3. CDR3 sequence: CASSRTGGDYGYTF. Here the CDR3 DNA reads TGTGCCAGCAGCCGGACAGGGGGGGACTATGGCTACACCTTC.

The chain's CDR3 is CAWRLAGGRRLFF. In nucleotides, the CDR3 is TGTGCCTGGAGACTCGCTGGGGGCCGGAGACTGTTTTTT. V gene TRBV30 combines with J gene TRBJ1-4, with D tentatively TRBD1 (6 bases). This CDR3 has 13 residues. CDR1 and CDR2 (germline): GTSNPN, SVGIG (reference sequence). V dropped 3 bases and J dropped 13 bases, with 18 bases sitting between them.

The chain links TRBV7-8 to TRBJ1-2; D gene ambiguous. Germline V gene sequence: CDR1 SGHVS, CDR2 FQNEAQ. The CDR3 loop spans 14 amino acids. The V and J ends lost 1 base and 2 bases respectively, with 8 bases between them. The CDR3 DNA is TGTGCCAGCAGCTTAGACAACTGGAACTATGGCTACACCTTC. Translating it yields CASSLDNWNYGYTF.

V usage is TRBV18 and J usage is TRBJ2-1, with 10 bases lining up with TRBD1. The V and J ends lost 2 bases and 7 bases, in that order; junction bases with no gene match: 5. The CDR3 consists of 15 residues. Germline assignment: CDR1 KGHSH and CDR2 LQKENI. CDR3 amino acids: CASSPGQGDWNEQFF. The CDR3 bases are TGTGCCAGCTCACCAGGACAGGGGGACTGGAATGAGCAGTTCTTC.

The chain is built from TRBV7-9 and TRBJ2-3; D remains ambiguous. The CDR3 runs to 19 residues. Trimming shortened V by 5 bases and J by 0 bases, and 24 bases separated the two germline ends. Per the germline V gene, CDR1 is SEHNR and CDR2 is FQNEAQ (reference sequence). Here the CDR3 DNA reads TGTGCCAGCAGCGTGTCCCACTGGGCTACCCCTCCAAGCACAGATACGCAGTATTTT. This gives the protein CASSVSHWATPPSTDTQYF.

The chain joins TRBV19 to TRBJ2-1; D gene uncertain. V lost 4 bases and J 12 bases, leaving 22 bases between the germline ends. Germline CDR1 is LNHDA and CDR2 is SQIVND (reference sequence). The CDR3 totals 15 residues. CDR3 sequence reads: CASSKVMRNNPLQFF. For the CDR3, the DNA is TGTGCCAGTAGTAAGGTCATGAGAAACAACCCACTGCAGTTCTTC.